Shown below are 10 T cell receptor beta chains from a single sample sequenced in a study of Ad26.COV2.S vaccination and SARS-CoV-2 variants (dated by TCRdb to the early 2020s). In light of the paper, this sample's treatment or condition label describes: about 20 received Ad26.COV2.S at low or high dose, single or two shots; 5 received placebo; per-sample allocation not given. For vaccine and placebo recipients, repertoires were sequenced using samples collected on day 63 after the first injection. Library preparation employed the immunoSEQ multiplex PCR assay. Held by TCRdb, this immuneACCESS table contains in-frame sequences only and omits some clones. Under half of the omission traces to an unresolved V gene where checked; the cause of the rest is unknown. The sample data list roughly 250,000 clones, and roughly 89% of these were observed just once. Jointly, the top ten make up 2.5% to 3.5% of the sample.

Source: peripheral blood, taken in a trial of Ad26.COV2.S vaccine versus placebo. These receptors were taken from a person aged 18-65 years who received the Ad26.COV2.S COVID-19 vaccine or a placebo.

The J gene is TRBJ1-4, the V gene TRBV14; D gene ambiguous. CDR1 SGHDN and CDR2 FVKESK come from the germline V gene. The CDR3 runs 15 residues. Trimming took 4 bases from V and 0 from J, leaving 9 bases between them. The CDR3 sequence is CASSRTAATNEKLFF. The CDR3 bases are TGTGCCAGCAGCCGGACGGCTGCAACTAATGAAAAACTGTTTTTT.

This chain uses TRBV4-3 with TRBJ2-3; perhaps D is TRBD1 or TRBD2 (5 bases each). The ends were cut back, 4 bases at V and 4 bases at J, with 15 bases in the middle. In germline, CDR1 is LGHNA, CDR2 YSLEER. The CDR3 sequence is 15 residues long. The CDR3, as DNA: TGCGCCAGCAGCCTTCAGACAGACGGGGCAGATACGCAGTATTTT. Protein sequence: CASSLQTDGADTQYF.

The gene calls are TRBV6-5 and TRBJ1-4; maybe TRBD1 (5 bases). The V end lost 0 bases, the J end lost 5 bases, and 10 bases lay between the germline ends. CDR1 is MNHEY and CDR2 is SVGAGI in the germline V gene. CDR3 length equals 15 residues. CDR3 sequence reads: CASSYSGPANEKLFF. The CDR3 DNA sequence: TGTGCCAGCAGTTACTCGGGGCCAGCAAATGAAAAACTGTTTTTT.

In this sample, this clone turned up once. In DNA, the CDR3 is TGTGCCAGCAGCTTAGTAGGCGACTTCTACGAGCAGTACTTC. This sequence encodes CASSLVGDFYEQYF. The chain couples TRBV11-2 to TRBJ2-7, with D unclear. CDR1 and CDR2 from the germline V gene are SGHAT and FQNNGV. The length of the CDR3 is 14 residues. V was shortened by 1 base and J by 3 bases, with 10 bases between the two germline ends.

The chain joins TRBV5-4 to TRBJ2-5, with D possibly being TRBD1 (6 bases). The CDR3 loop spans 14 amino acids. Per the germline V gene, CDR1 is SGHNT and CDR2 is YYREEE (reference sequence). V was clipped by 4 bases and J by 2 bases, with 12 bases between them. The CDR3 bases are TGTGCCAGCAGCCCCGGGACACCTCAAGAGACCCAGTACTTC. This codes for CASSPGTPQETQYF.

The CDR3 sequence: CASSPNRDSSYTF. CDR3 DNA sequence: TGTGCCAGCAGTCCGAACAGGGATAGCAGCTACACCTTC. The rearrangement links TRBV3-1 (or the pseudogene TRBV3-2) to TRBJ1-2, with a tentative D call TRBD1 (6 bases). Germline CDR1 and CDR2: LGHDT and YNNKEL (reference sequence). V gave up 6 bases and J gave up 9 bases, with 17 bases separating them. The CDR3 totals 13 residues.

The V call is TRBV5-1, the J call TRBJ1-1, with D possibly TRBD1 on 5 matching bases. Trimming removed 6 bases at V and 4 bases at J, with 13 bases between. The CDR3 loop spans 13 amino acids. The germline V gene encodes CDR1 SGHRS and CDR2 YFSETQ. CDR3 region: CASTPGFGTEAFF. The CDR3 region has the DNA TGCGCCAGCACCCCAGGGTTTGGCACTGAAGCTTTCTTT.

The J gene is TRBJ1-4, the V gene TRBV19; D may be TRBD1 (6 bases). Looked up from germline, CDR1 is LNHDA and CDR2 is SQIVND (reference sequence). This CDR3 region has 13 residues. V was pared by 10 bases and J by 7 bases, with 16 bases between. CDR3 region: CATMVQGSEKLFF. CDR3 sequence (DNA): TGTGCCACCATGGTGCAGGGGAGTGAAAAACTGTTTTTT.

This clone was picked up a small number of times. Distinct nucleotide sequences in the sample also encode this CDR3. V and J are TRBV30 and TRBJ2-7; D not certain. CDR3 length: 13 residues. Germline assignment: CDR1 GTSNPN and CDR2 SVGIG (reference sequence). Trimming took 0 bases from V and 4 from J, leaving 10 bases between them. CDR3 DNA sequence: TGTGCCTGGAGTGTCGGCGGCTCTTACGAGCAGTACGTC. Protein product: CAWSVGGSYEQYV.

The rearrangement joins TRBV7-9 to TRBJ2-5, with D possibly TRBD2 on 6 matching bases. Germline V lookup: CDR1 SEHNR, CDR2 FQNEAQ (reference sequence). Deletions cut 6 bases from V and 4 bases from J, with 12 bases between. The CDR3 is 13 amino acids. CDR3 sequence (DNA): TGTGCCAGCAGATCACGGGAGCGAGAGACCCAGTACTTC. As protein: CASRSRERETQYF.